The clone carrying this T cell receptor (beta chain) showed up just a few times. CDR3 size: 13 residues. Germline V gene data show CDR1 as SGHKS and CDR2 as YYEKEE (reference sequence). V lost 1 base and J 6 bases, leaving 9 bases between the germline ends. This entry belongs to a study of T-cell memory formation after mild COVID-19. cDNA libraries for TCR alpha and TCR beta, carrying sample barcodes and UMIs, came from 5'RACE with constant-segment primers. TCRdb re-called the 5' RACE reads with MiXCR, one entry per CDR3 protein. The sample contains about 560,000 distinct CDR3 sequences, 20% to 25% of which appear only once.

The V gene is TRBV5-5, the J gene TRBJ2-3; a possible D gene is TRBD1 (6 bases). This receptor was obtained from an adult woman who had mild COVID-19 (a few samples of this study predate the infection). Cell type and time point are not known. Sequenced: PBMCs or a T cell subset sorted from them (not recorded which). CDR3 DNA sequence: TGTGCCAGCAGCTTGTGGGACACGGATACGCAGTATTTT. This codes for CASSLWDTDTQYF.